The T cell receptor beta chain described here comes from a study of identical twins. Germline CDR1 LGHDT, CDR2 YNNKEL (reference sequence). V lost 0 bases and J lost 9, with 10 bases in between. CDR3 length: 13 amino acids. One entry per CDR3 protein, called by TCRdb with MiXCR from the 5' RACE reads. The repertoire consists of 1.5 million to 2 million distinct CDR3 sequences, with under 35% occurring once and the leading ten covering over 0.25%. The genes are TRBV3-1 and TRBJ2-3; no reliable D call. What was sequenced was cord blood. This sequence was found in a newborn girl in good health. Here the CDR3 reads CASSQDRVSTQYF. CDR3 in DNA: TGTGCCAGCAGCCAAGATCGAGTTTCGACGCAGTATTTT.